Listed below are T cell receptor beta chains from one sample, sequenced in a study of vaccination effects on CD4 cells after COVID-19. These TCRs' antigens remain unknown. Sequenced by immunoSEQ multiplex PCR; TCRdb stores in-frame clones only, minus some. This table holds roughly 56,000 clones, about 74% found once. Sequencing was performed on CD4+ T cells from PBMCs cultured without peptide, taken before COVID-19 vaccination. These receptors all come from a human donor who received a COVID-19 vaccine. The CDR3 runs from the conserved cysteine through the conserved F or W. A D gene is named only where the DNA matches it firmly. Only part of the rows carry a size: once, few, many, or a class if the clone is expanded.

D gene	J gene	clone size	V gene	CDR3 protein	CDR3 DNA
TRBD2	TRBJ2-2	NA	TRBV6-5	CASTSSGTGELFF	TGTGCCAGCACGTCTAGCGGGACCGGGGAGCTGTTTTTT
NA	TRBJ2-1	once	TRBV6-5	CASRRQMSSYNEQFF	TGTGCCAGCAGGAGGCAAATGAGCTCCTACAATGAGCAGTTCTTC
NA	TRBJ1-5	NA	TRBV19	CASSTWTDNQPQHF	TGTGCCAGTAGTACCTGGACAGACAATCAGCCCCAGCATTTT
NA	TRBJ2-6	NA	TRBV28	CASSGVTGWSGANVLTF	TGTGCCAGCAGTGGGGTCACAGGGTGGTCCGGGGCCAACGTCCTGACTTTC
NA	TRBJ2-1	NA	TRBV7-9	CASSPQGGGNEQFF	TGTGCCAGCAGCCCACAGGGTGGAGGCAATGAGCAGTTCTTC
NA	TRBJ1-5	NA	TRBV7-2	CASSLGTSYSNQPQHF	TGTGCCAGCAGCTTAGGAACAAGTTATAGCAATCAGCCCCAGCATTTT
NA	TRBJ2-3	NA	TRBV4-3	CASSQDRPDTQYF	TGCGCCAGCAGCCAAGACAGACCTGATACGCAGTATTTT
TRBD1	TRBJ1-6	few	TRBV7-2	CASSLAGRDSGSPLHF	TGTGCCAGCAGCTTAGCGGGCCGGGACAGTGGCTCACCCCTCCACTTT
NA	TRBJ2-1	NA	TRBV24-1	CATSDATGVYNEQFF	TGTGCCACCAGTGACGCCACGGGGGTCTACAATGAGCAGTTCTTC
TRBD2	TRBJ2-3	NA	TRBV5-6	CASSSPGTSFTDTQYF	TGTGCCAGCAGCTCCCCCGGGACTAGTTTTACAGATACGCAGTATTTT
NA	TRBJ1-1	NA	TRBV30	CAWSPSGSTEAFF	TGTGCCTGGAGCCCATCTGGGTCCACTGAAGCTTTCTTT
NA	TRBJ1-1	NA	TRBV29-1	CSVGQLGRGDTEAFF	TGCAGCGTTGGCCAATTGGGTCGGGGGGACACTGAAGCTTTCTTT
NA	TRBJ2-2	NA	TRBV11-2	CASSLRPANTGELFF	TGTGCCAGCAGCTTACGTCCCGCGAACACCGGGGAGCTGTTTTTT
NA	TRBJ1-2	NA	TRBV3-1/TRBV3-2	CASSQDLGGVGGYTF	TGTGCCAGCAGCCAAGATCTGGGGGGCGTGGGGGGCTACACCTTC
NA	TRBJ2-5	NA	TRBV19	CASSIPGRETQYF	TGTGCCAGTAGTATACCGGGAAGGGAGACCCAGTACTTC
NA	TRBJ2-1	NA	TRBV7-2	CASSSTPDNEQFF	TGTGCCAGCAGCTCGACCCCCGACAATGAGCAGTTCTTC
NA	TRBJ1-4	few	TRBV18	CASSPSYDSRVF	TGTGCCAGCTCACCATCGTACGATTCTCGAGTTTTT
NA	TRBJ1-5	NA	TRBV6-6	CASSTGRDTSNQPQHF	TGTGCCAGCAGTACCGGCCGGGACACTAGCAATCAGCCCCAGCATTTT
TRBD2	TRBJ2-3	few	TRBV5-6	CASSSLGQRETDTQYF	TGTGCCAGCAGCTCCCTCGGCCAGCGGGAAACAGATACGCAGTATTTT
NA	TRBJ2-5	NA	TRBV3-1/TRBV3-2	CASSQGLTAGQETQYF	TGTGCCAGCAGCCAAGGCCTGACAGCGGGCCAAGAGACCCAGTACTTC
NA	TRBJ1-5	NA	TRBV10-3	CAISVGGNDQPQHF	TGTGCCATCAGTGTAGGGGGGAATGATCAGCCCCAGCATTTT
NA	TRBJ1-1	NA	TRBV5-1	CASSQTGGNTEAFF	TGCGCCAGCAGCCAGACGGGGGGGAACACTGAAGCTTTCTTT
NA	TRBJ1-1	NA	TRBV5-1	CASRDLNTEAFF	TGCGCCAGCCGGGATCTGAACACTGAAGCTTTCTTT
TRBD1	TRBJ1-5	once	TRBV2	CASSPTGGAWQPQHF	TGTGCCAGCAGTCCGACAGGGGGCGCCTGGCAGCCCCAGCATTTT
TRBD1	TRBJ1-1	NA	TRBV5-1	CASSENPQGARSEAFF	TGCGCCAGCAGCGAAAATCCACAGGGGGCTAGGTCTGAAGCTTTCTTT
NA	TRBJ1-2	NA	TRBV6-5	CATGRGIRYGYTF	TGTGCCACCGGCCGGGGCATCCGTTATGGCTACACCTTC
TRBD2	TRBJ2-3	NA	TRBV3-1/TRBV3-2	CASSQGLAATDTQYF	TGTGCCAGCAGCCAAGGACTAGCGGCCACAGATACGCAGTATTTT
NA	TRBJ2-5	NA	TRBV7-3	CASSLTQTQETQYF	TGTGCCAGCAGCTTAACTCAGACACAAGAGACCCAGTACTTC
NA	TRBJ1-4	NA	TRBV30	CAGSGGFEEKLFF	TGTGCCGGGTCGGGGGGGTTTGAAGAAAAACTGTTTTTT
TRBD1	TRBJ1-5	few	TRBV7-8	CASSSDSGGRGNQPQHF	TGTGCCAGCAGCTCAGATTCAGGGGGCCGAGGCAATCAGCCCCAGCATTTT
NA	TRBJ2-5	NA	TRBV11-3	CATRTLWASTQYF	TGTGCCACACGGACACTTTGGGCAAGTACCCAGTACTTC
NA	TRBJ1-1	NA	TRBV5-1	CASSARQVANTEAFF	TGCGCCAGCAGCGCCAGACAGGTAGCCAACACTGAAGCTTTCTTT
NA	TRBJ2-3	NA	TRBV7-9	CASSLAQAADTQYF	TGTGCCAGCAGCTTAGCTCAGGCGGCAGATACGCAGTATTTT
NA	TRBJ2-2	once	TRBV7-2	CASSSYRVVNTGELFF	TGTGCCAGCAGCTCCTACAGGGTAGTGAACACCGGGGAGCTGTTTTTT
NA	TRBJ1-3	NA	TRBV2	CASSEFRGSGNTIYF	TGTGCCAGCAGTGAGTTTAGGGGCTCTGGAAACACCATATATTTT
TRBD1	TRBJ1-5	once	TRBV12-3/TRBV12-4	CATVGQGHQPQHF	TGTGCCACCGTAGGACAGGGCCATCAGCCCCAGCATTTT
TRBD1	TRBJ2-1	NA	TRBV5-1	CASSGDRGNEQFF	TGCGCCAGCAGCGGGGACAGGGGAAATGAGCAGTTCTTC
TRBD1	TRBJ1-4	NA	TRBV30	CAWSRRDRGHEKLFF	TGTGCCTGGAGTCGCCGGGACAGGGGACACGAAAAACTGTTTTTT
TRBD1	TRBJ1-2	NA	TRBV9	CASSAGQGYNYGYTF	TGTGCCAGCAGCGCGGGACAGGGATATAACTATGGCTACACCTTC
NA	TRBJ1-1	NA	TRBV28	CASCSGPFRTEAFF	TGTGCCAGTTGCTCGGGCCCTTTTCGCACTGAAGCTTTCTTT
NA	TRBJ2-3	NA	TRBV6-4	CASSDQGDTQYF	TGTGCCAGCAGTGACCAAGGAGATACGCAGTATTTT
NA	TRBJ2-2	NA	TRBV6-1	CASSEYLTGVDTGELFF	TGTGCCAGCAGTGAATATCTGACCGGGGTCGACACCGGGGAGCTGTTTTTT
TRBD1	TRBJ2-5	NA	TRBV24-1	CATSEGRTGGRTQYF	TGTGCCACCAGTGAGGGTAGGACAGGGGGAAGGACCCAGTACTTC
NA	TRBJ1-5	NA	TRBV19	CASSLGEVYSNQPQHF	TGTGCCAGTAGCTTAGGCGAGGTGTATAGCAATCAGCCCCAGCATTTT
TRBD1	TRBJ1-4	few	TRBV5-1	CASSLGTASTPTNEKLFF	TGCGCCAGCAGCTTAGGGACAGCCTCAACTCCAACTAATGAAAAACTGTTTTTT
NA	TRBJ2-4	NA	TRBV5-1	CASSLGGLNIQYF	TGCGCCAGCAGCTTGGGCGGCTTAAACATTCAGTACTTC
TRBD1	TRBJ1-4	NA	TRBV5-1	CASSTGQGATNEKLFF	TGCGCCAGCAGCACCGGACAGGGAGCAACTAATGAAAAACTGTTTTTT
NA	TRBJ2-1	NA	TRBV3-1/TRBV3-2	CASSLLPAYNEQFF	TGTGCCAGCAGCCTCCTCCCTGCCTACAATGAGCAGTTCTTC
NA	TRBJ1-4	once	TRBV24-1	CATSVSGSEKLFF	TGTGCCACCAGTGTTTCAGGGTCTGAAAAACTGTTTTTT